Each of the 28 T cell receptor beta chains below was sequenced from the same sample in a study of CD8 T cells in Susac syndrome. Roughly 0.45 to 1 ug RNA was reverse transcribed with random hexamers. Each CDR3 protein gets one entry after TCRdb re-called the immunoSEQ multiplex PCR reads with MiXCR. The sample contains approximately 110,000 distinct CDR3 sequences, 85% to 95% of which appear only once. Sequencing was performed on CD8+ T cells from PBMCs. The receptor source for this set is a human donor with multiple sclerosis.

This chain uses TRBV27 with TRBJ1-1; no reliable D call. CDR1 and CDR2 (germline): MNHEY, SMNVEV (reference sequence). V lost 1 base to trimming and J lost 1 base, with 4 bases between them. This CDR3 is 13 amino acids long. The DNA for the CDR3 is TGTGCCAGCAGTTTATTCAAGAACACTGAAGCTTTCTTT. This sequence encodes CASSLFKNTEAFF.

This CDR3 is CASSPRSRGEGAHEQYF. The CDR3 nucleotides read TGTGCCAGCAGCCCCCGCTCTAGGGGGGAGGGGGCCCACGAGCAGTACTTC. The rearrangement joins TRBV9 to TRBJ2-7; D is perhaps TRBD1 or TRBD2 (7 bases each). The CDR3 sequence is 17 residues long. The ends were cut back, 4 bases at V and 5 bases at J, with 25 bases in the middle. CDR1 is SGDLS, CDR2 YYNGEE, per germline.

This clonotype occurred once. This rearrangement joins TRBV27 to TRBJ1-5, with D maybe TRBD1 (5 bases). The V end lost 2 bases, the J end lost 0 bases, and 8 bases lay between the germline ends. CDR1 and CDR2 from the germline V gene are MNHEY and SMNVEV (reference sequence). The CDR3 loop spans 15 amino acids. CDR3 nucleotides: TGTGCCAGCAGTTTAGGGGCTCTTAGCAATCAGCCCCAGCATTTT. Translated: CASSLGALSNQPQHF.

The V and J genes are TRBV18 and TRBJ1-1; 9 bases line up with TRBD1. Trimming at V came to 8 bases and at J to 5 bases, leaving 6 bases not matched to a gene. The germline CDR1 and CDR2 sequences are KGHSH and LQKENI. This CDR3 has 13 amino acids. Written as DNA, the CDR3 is TGTGCCAGCACCCGACAGGGGGAAACTGAAGCTTTCTTT. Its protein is CASTRQGETEAFF.

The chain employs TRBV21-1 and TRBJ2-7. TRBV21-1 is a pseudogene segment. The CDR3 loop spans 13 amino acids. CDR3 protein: CASSIERPLEQYV. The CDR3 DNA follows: TGTGCCAGCAGCATTGAGAGGCCCCTCGAGCAGTACGTC.

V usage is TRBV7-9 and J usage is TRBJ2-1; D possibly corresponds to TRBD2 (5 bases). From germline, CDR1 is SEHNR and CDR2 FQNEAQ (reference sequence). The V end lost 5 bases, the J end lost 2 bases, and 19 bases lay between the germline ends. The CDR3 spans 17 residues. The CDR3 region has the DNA TGTGCCAGCAGCCCCCACGGACTGGCGAGTACCTACAATGAGCAGTTCTTC. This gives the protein CASSPHGLASTYNEQFF. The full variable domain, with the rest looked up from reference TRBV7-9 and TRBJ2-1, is DTGVSQNPRHKITKRGQNVTFRCDPISEHNRLYWYRQTLGQGPEFLTYFQNEAQLEKSRLLSDRFSAERPKGSFSTLEIQRTEQGDSAMYLCASSPHGLASTYNEQFFGPGTRLTVL.

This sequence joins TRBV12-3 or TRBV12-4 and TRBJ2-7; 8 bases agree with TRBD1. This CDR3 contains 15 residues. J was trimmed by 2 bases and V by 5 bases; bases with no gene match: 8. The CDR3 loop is CASSPSTGAAYEQYF. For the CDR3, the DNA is TGTGCCAGCAGTCCCTCGACAGGGGCGGCCTACGAGCAGTACTTC.

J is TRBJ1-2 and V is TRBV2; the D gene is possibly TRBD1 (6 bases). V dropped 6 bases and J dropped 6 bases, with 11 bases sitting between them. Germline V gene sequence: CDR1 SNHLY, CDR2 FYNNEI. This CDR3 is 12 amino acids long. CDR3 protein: CASRNRVHGYTF. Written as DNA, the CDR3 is TGTGCCAGCAGGAACAGGGTTCATGGCTACACCTTC.

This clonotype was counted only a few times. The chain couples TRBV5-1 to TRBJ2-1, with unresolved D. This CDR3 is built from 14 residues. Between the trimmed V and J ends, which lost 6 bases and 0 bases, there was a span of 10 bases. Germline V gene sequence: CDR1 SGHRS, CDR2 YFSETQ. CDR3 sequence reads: CASKERISYNEQFF. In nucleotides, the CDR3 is TGCGCCAGCAAGGAGAGGATCTCCTACAATGAGCAGTTCTTC.

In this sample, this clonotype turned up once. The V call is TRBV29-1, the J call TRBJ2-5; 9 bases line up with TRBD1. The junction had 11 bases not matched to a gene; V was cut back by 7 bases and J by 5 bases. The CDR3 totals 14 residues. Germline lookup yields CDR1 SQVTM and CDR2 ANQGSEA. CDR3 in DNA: TGCAGCGCTGAGGGACAGGGCTTTGCTGAGACCCAGTACTTC. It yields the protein CSAEGQGFAETQYF.

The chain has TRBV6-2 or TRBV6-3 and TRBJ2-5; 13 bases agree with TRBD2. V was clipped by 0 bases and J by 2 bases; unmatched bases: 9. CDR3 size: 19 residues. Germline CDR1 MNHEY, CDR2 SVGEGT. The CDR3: CASSYSPRLAGGRQETQYF. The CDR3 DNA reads TGTGCCAGCAGTTACTCCCCCCGACTAGCGGGGGGCCGACAAGAGACCCAGTACTTC.

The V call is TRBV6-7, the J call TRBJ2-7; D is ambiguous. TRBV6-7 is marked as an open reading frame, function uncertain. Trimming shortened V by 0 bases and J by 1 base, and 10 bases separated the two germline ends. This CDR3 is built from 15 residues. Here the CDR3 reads CASSYSTQISYEQYV. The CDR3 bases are TGTGCCAGCAGTTACTCGACCCAGATATCCTACGAGCAGTACGTC.

In DNA form, the CDR3 reads TGTGCCAGTAGTATGAGGTTGGAAGATACGCAGTATTTT. This codes for CASSMRLEDTQYF. The chain couples TRBV19 to TRBJ2-3; D remains unclear. This CDR3 region has 13 residues. From germline, CDR1 is LNHDA and CDR2 SQIVND (reference sequence). Trimming pared 3 bases from V and 5 bases from J, leaving 9 bases between.

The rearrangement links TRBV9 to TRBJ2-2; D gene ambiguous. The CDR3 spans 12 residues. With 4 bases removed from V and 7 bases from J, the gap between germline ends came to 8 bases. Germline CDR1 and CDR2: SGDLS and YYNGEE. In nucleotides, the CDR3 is TGTGCCAGCAGCCCGGTCCTCGGGGAGCTGTTTTTT. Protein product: CASSPVLGELFF.

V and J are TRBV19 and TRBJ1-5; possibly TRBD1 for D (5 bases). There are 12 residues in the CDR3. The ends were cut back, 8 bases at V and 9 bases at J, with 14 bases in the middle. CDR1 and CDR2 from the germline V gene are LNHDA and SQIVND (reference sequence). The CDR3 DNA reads TGTGCCAGTGGCCCCGGGGGTAGGCCCCAGCATTTT. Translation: CASGPGGRPQHF.

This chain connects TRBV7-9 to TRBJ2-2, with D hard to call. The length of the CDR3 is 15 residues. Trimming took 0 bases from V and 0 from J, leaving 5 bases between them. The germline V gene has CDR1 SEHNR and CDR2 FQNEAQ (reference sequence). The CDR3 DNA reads TGTGCCAGCAGCTTAGCCCTCTCGAACACCGGGGAGCTGTTTTTT. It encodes CASSLALSNTGELFF.

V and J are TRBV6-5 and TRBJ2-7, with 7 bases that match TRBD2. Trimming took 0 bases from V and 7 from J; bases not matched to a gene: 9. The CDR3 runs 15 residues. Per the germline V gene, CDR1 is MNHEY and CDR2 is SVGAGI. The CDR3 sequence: CASSYSRGGLGEQYV. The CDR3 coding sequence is TGTGCCAGCAGTTACTCAAGGGGAGGGCTGGGTGAGCAGTACGTC.

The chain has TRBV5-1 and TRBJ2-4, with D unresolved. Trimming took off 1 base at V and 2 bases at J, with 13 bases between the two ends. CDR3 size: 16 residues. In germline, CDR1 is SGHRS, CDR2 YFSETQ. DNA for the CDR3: TGCGCCAGCAGCTTGTTCCAAATTGGGACCAAAAACATTCAGTACTTC. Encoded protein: CASSLFQIGTKNIQYF. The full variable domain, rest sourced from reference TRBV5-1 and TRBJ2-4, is KAGVTQTPRYLIKTRGQQVTLSCSPISGHRSVSWYQQTPGQGLQFLFEYFSETQRNKGNFPGRFSGRQFSNSRSEMNVSTLELGDSALYLCASSLFQIGTKNIQYFGAGTRLSVL.

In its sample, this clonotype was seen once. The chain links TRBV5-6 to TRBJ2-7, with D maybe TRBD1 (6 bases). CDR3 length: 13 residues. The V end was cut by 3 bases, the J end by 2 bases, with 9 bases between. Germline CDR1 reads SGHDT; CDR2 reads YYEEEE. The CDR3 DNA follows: TGTGCCAGCAGCTACAGGGCGGCCTACGAGCAGTACGTC. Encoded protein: CASSYRAAYEQYV.

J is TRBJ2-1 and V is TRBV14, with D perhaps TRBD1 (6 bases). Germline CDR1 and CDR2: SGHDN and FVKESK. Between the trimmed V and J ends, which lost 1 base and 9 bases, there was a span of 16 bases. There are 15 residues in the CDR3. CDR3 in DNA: TGTGCCAGCAGCCAAGGGGGACATTACCCCGGTGAGCAGTTCTTC. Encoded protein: CASSQGGHYPGEQFF.

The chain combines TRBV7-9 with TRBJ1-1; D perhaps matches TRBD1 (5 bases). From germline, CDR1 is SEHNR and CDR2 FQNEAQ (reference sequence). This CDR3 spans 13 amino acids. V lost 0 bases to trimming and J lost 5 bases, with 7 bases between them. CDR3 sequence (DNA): TGTGCCAGCAGCTTAGCGCGGGGGACTGAAGCTTTCTTT. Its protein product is CASSLARGTEAFF.

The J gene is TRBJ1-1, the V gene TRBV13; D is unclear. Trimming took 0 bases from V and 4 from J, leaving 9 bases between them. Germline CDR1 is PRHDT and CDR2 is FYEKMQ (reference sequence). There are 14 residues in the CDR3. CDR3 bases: TGTGCCAGCAGCTTAGGGCTAGGCGGCACTGAAGCTTTCTTT. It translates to CASSLGLGGTEAFF.

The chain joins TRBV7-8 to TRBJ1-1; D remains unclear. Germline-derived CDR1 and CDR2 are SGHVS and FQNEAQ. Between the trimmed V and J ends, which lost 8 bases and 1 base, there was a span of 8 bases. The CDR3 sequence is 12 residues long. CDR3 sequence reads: CASGIGNTEAFF. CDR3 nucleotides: TGTGCCAGCGGGATAGGGAACACTGAAGCTTTCTTT.

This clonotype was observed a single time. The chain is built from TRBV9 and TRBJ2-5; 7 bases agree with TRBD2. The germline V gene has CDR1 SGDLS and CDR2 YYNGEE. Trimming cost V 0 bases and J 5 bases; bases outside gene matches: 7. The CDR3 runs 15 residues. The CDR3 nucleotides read TGTGCCAGCAGCGTAGGCGGCGGGGGAACTGAGACCCAGTACTTC. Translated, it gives CASSVGGGGTETQYF.

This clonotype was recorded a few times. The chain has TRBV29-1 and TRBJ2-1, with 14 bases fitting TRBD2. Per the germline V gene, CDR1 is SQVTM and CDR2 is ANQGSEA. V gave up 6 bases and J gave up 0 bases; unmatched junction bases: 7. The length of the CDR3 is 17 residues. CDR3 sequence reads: CSVAGTSGSSSYNEQFF. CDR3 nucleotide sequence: TGCAGCGTAGCCGGGACTAGCGGGAGTAGCTCCTACAATGAGCAGTTCTTC.

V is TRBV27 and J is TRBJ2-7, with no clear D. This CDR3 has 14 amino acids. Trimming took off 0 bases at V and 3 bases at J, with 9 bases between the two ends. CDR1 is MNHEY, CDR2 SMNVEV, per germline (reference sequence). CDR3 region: CASSLSGTIYEQYF. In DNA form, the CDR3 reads TGTGCCAGCAGTTTATCTGGCACAATCTACGAGCAGTACTTC.

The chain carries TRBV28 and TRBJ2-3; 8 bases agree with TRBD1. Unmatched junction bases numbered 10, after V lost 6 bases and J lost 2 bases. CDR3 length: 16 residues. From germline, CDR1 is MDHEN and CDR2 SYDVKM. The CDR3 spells CASSSGWTGPTDTQYF. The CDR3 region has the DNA TGTGCCAGCAGCTCCGGCTGGACAGGGCCCACAGATACGCAGTATTTT.

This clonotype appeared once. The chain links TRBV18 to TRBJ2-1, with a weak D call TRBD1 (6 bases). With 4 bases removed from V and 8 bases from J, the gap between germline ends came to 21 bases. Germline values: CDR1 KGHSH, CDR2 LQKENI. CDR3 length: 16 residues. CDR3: CASSLVGDLGGHEQFF. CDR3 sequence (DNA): TGTGCCAGCTCACTGGTCGGAGACCTTGGGGGCCATGAGCAGTTCTTC.